What follows describes a single T cell receptor beta chain. Its antigen is undetermined. The data were produced by immunoSEQ multiplex PCR, yet TCRdb's version contains in-frame clones alone and is incomplete. The sample yields roughly 80,000 clones, more than 75% seen once. This entry comes from a study of T cell responses to AZD1222 COVID-19 vaccine. Notes on the study in general: Donors skewed white British and female; clonal diversity was possibly underestimated. Researchers took repertoire samples only after the peak T cell response had come.

CDR3 length: 12 residues. CDR1 is MGHRA, CDR2 YSYEKL, per germline. V dropped 4 bases and J dropped 7 bases, with 11 bases sitting between them. This material consisted of peripheral blood, taken on day 0 of MenACWY control vaccination. The chain employs TRBV4-1 and TRBJ2-7; D gene ambiguous. This receptor was obtained from an adult in good health. CDR3 in DNA: TGCGCCAGCAGCCCGACTGGGTGGGAGCAGTACTTC. Protein product: CASSPTGWEQYF.